The subject of this entry is one T cell receptor (beta chain). Its antigen is undetermined. These data are taken from a study of T cell repertoires in cytomegalovirus infection. Study-level information: Indications came from public TCR beta signatures; they pointed to CMV infection and to a matching HLA type.

Study outcomes and limitations: In two of eight donors, the top clonotype was HLA-C-restricted CMV-specific. Carriers of CMV plus the relevant HLA were identified by cumulative public TCR beta family frequency.

There are 14 residues in the CDR3. V lost 6 bases to trimming and J lost 2 bases; unmatched junction nucleotides: 4. Germline CDR1 is LGHDT and CDR2 is YNNKEL (reference sequence). TCRdb reprocessed the reads with MiXCR, giving one entry per CDR3 protein. In the table there are tens of thousands of distinct CDR3 sequences, about 23% of which are singletons. This TCR was sampled from a human donor in good health (CMV status not recorded). Some clones in this sample may be carry-over from other donors' samples. The J gene is TRBJ1-3, the V gene TRBV3-1, with 7 bases lining up with TRBD1. Sequencing was done on a sample of PBMCs, sequenced either directly or after in vitro stimulation (not recorded which). The DNA for the CDR3 is TGTGCCAGCAGGCAGGGGACAGCTGGAAACACCATATATTTT. Protein sequence: CASRQGTAGNTIYF.